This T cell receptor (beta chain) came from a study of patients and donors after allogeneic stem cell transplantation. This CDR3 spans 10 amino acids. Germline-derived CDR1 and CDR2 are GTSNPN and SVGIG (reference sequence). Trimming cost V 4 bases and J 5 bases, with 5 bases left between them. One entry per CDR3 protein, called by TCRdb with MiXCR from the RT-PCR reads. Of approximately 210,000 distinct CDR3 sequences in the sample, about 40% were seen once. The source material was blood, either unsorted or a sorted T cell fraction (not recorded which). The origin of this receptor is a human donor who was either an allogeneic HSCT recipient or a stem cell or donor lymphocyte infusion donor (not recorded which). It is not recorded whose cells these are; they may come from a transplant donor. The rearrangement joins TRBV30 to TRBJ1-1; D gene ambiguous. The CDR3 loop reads CAWTRTEAFF. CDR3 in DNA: TGTGCCTGGACTCGGACTGAAGCTTTCTTT.